These 10 T cell receptor beta chains share one sample of origin, sequenced in a study of response to subunit inactivated influenza vaccine. TCRdb redid the calling of the RT-PCR reads with MiXCR, one entry per CDR3 protein. The table lists 500,000 or so distinct CDR3 sequences, about 15% of them singletons. Material: CD4+ T cells sorted from PBMCs, obtained approximately 25 months after vaccination. Source of these receptors: a man aged 45-69 years who received an inactivated influenza vaccine.

As for this clonotype: Compared with germline, one end of the junction differs, possibly owing to a read error. V usage is TRBV7-6 and J usage is TRBJ2-2, with TRBD1 matching over 11 bases. Germline loops: CDR1 SGHVS, CDR2 FNYEAQ. The length of the CDR3 is 15 residues. Here the CDR3 DNA reads TGTGCCAGCAGCTTAGCGAGGACAGGGGGCGGGGAGCTGATTTTT. Translated, it gives CASSLARTGGGELIF.

This clonotype was counted between two and nine times. J is TRBJ2-3 and V is TRBV2, with D unresolved. CDR3 length: 15 residues. CDR1 and CDR2 (germline): SNHLY, FYNNEI. The ends were cut back, 0 bases at V and 6 bases at J, with 13 bases in the middle. The CDR3 DNA sequence: TGTGCCAGCAGTGAAGCTCAGATCCAGCCCGATACGCAGTATTTT. Translation: CASSEAQIQPDTQYF.

The chain joins TRBV4-3 to TRBJ1-2; tentative D call: TRBD1 (6 bases). Per the germline V gene, CDR1 is LGHNA and CDR2 is YSLEER. The CDR3 runs to 15 residues. Trimming took 0 bases from V and 7 from J, leaving 15 bases between them. The CDR3 protein is CASSQERGPRGGYTF. Here the CDR3 DNA reads TGCGCCAGCAGCCAAGAGAGGGGCCCCAGGGGTGGCTACACCTTC.

The chain uses TRBV12-3 or TRBV12-4 and TRBJ1-1; no reliable D call. The CDR3 loop spans 16 amino acids. The ends were cut back, 7 bases at V and 3 bases at J, with 21 bases in the middle. The CDR3 reads CASTEVRAAGYTEAFF. For the CDR3, the DNA is TGTGCCAGCACAGAGGTTAGGGCGGCGGGGTACACTGAAGCTTTCTTT.

This clonotype was found a few times. The chain joins TRBV5-1 to TRBJ2-2; D unresolved. V dropped 0 bases and J dropped 3 bases, with 9 bases sitting between them. The CDR3 has 15 amino acids. Germline V CDR1 and CDR2: SGHRS, YFSETQ. In DNA, the CDR3 is TGCGCCAGCAGCTTGGCTGGGTGGGACACCGGGGAGCTGTTTTTT. It translates to CASSLAGWDTGELFF. The entire variable domain, with the rest obtained from reference TRBV5-1 and TRBJ2-2, is as follows: KAGVTQTPRYLIKTRGQQVTLSCSPISGHRSVSWYQQTPGQGLQFLFEYFSETQRNKGNFPGRFSGRQFSNSRSEMNVSTLELGDSALYLCASSLAGWDTGELFFGEGSRLTVL.

V usage is TRBV9 and J usage is TRBJ2-1, with D tentatively TRBD1 (5 bases). The CDR3 covers 16 residues. CDR1 SGDLS and CDR2 YYNGEE come from the germline V gene. V was clipped by 2 bases and J by 1 base, with 13 bases between them. The CDR3 DNA sequence: TGTGCCAGCAGCGTGCTGGGTGGGGCGTCCTACAATGAGCAGTTCTTC. Amino acids: CASSVLGGASYNEQFF.

There are a few counts of this clonotype. The rearrangement uses TRBV28 and TRBJ1-2; no clear D gene. V was shortened by 6 bases and J by 2 bases, with 16 bases between the two germline ends. The CDR3 totals 15 residues. Looked up from germline, CDR1 is MDHEN and CDR2 is SYDVKM. CDR3 nucleotide sequence: TGTGCCAGCAGCGGAGTGGGCCGCGCCAACTATGGCTACACCTTC. Its protein product is CASSGVGRANYGYTF.

This chain links TRBV5-1 with TRBJ2-1; possibly TRBD1 for D (5 bases). The V end was cut by 2 bases, the J end by 0 bases, with 9 bases between. There are 15 residues in the CDR3. The germline V gene has CDR1 SGHRS and CDR2 YFSETQ. The CDR3 loop reads CASSFGQGSYNEQFF. The CDR3 DNA reads TGCGCCAGCAGCTTCGGGCAGGGCTCCTACAATGAGCAGTTCTTC. The entire variable domain, with the rest obtained from reference TRBV5-1 and TRBJ2-1, is as follows: KAGVTQTPRYLIKTRGQQVTLSCSPISGHRSVSWYQQTPGQGLQFLFEYFSETQRNKGNFPGRFSGRQFSNSRSEMNVSTLELGDSALYLCASSFGQGSYNEQFFGPGTRLTVL.

This clonotype came up a few times. V and J are TRBV30 and TRBJ1-5; TRBD1 might be the D (5 bases). The CDR3 consists of 13 residues. Germline V gene data show CDR1 as GTSNPN and CDR2 as SVGIG (reference sequence). V was trimmed by 2 bases and J by 4 bases, leaving 9 bases between them. The CDR3 sequence: CAWSSQGNQPQHF. CDR3 bases: TGTGCCTGGAGTTCCCAGGGAAATCAGCCCCAGCATTTT. Combining the CDR3 with reference TRBV30 and TRBJ1-5 gives the whole variable domain SQTIHQWPATLVQPVGSPLSLECTVEGTSNPNLYWYRQAAGRGLQLLFYSVGIGQISSEVPQNLSASRPQDRQFILSSKKLLLSDSGFYLCAWSSQGNQPQHFGDGTRLSIL.

The chain recombines TRBV20-1 with TRBJ2-3, with a tentative D call TRBD2 (5 bases). Germline V gene sequence: CDR1 DFQATT, CDR2 SNEGSKA (reference sequence). The CDR3 is 14 residues long. V was cut by 1 base and J by 3 bases, with 11 bases left in between. The CDR3 nucleotides are TGCAGTGCTAGAGGAGGGTACGGAACAGATACGCAGTATTTT. Its translation: CSARGGYGTDTQYF.